This T cell receptor beta chain was recorded in a study of molecular identifiers for immune sequencing clone quantification. Points from the study as a whole: Jurkat TCR RNA that was spiked in from one cell was reportedly detectable among some 980,000 naive cells.

In its sample, this clonotype was seen a few times. Its cognate antigen is unknown. TCRdb passed the PCR reads through MiXCR, listing each CDR3 protein once. The profile shows around 480,000 distinct CDR3 sequences, about a fifth of them singletons. The sample comprised naive CD8+ T cells from blood, with Jurkat cell RNA spiked in. Noted subset: FACS-sorted CD8+CD4-CCR7+CD45RA+ naive T cells. This sequence originates from a human donor in good health. Some libraries in this study had Jurkat cell RNA spiked in.

DNA of the CDR3: TGTGCCAGCAGTGAAACCCGCCTGGGGGGAAGCGATCAGCCCCAGCATTTT. Encoded protein: CASSETRLGGSDQPQHF. V gene TRBV2 combines with J gene TRBJ1-5, with a weak D call TRBD1 (5 bases). The CDR3 covers 17 residues. Deletions cut 2 bases from V and 5 bases from J, with 19 bases between. The germline V gene has CDR1 SNHLY and CDR2 FYNNEI.